This T cell receptor (beta chain) is drawn from a study of blood T cells in healthy people across ages. Primed by a sample-barcoded 5' primer and a J-beta primer mix, a second PCR proceeded for roughly 7 to 12 cycles. Via MiXCR, TCRdb re-called the 5' RACE reads, giving one row per CDR3 protein. The sample consists of 450,000 to 700,000 distinct CDR3 sequences, roughly 28% of them appearing once. The CDR3 covers 13 residues. Trimming pared 4 bases from V and 6 bases from J, leaving 9 bases between. Germline V gives CDR1 KGHDR, CDR2 SFDVKD. Sequenced material: blood. The chain links TRBV24-1 to TRBJ1-5; D remains unclear. This receptor was obtained from a woman aged 70-85 years in good health. The CDR3 reads CATSDPPGQPQHF. The CDR3 nucleotides read TGTGCCACCAGTGACCCTCCGGGTCAGCCCCAGCATTTT.